The present T cell receptor (beta chain) was sequenced within a study of radiotherapy plus CTLA-4 blockade in lung cancer. About the study: Among patients, around 19% showed objective responses, and around 30% had disease control. Study-wide points: Expansion in blood of tumor-derived TCR clones was seen after radiotherapy plus ipilimumab.

To note about this clone: Its specificity is unknown.

Here immunoSEQ multiplex PCR was the method, and the copy in TCRdb shows in-frame clones only, minus some. The sample lists some 15,000 clones; 72% were seen once. Germline V gives CDR1 SNHLY, CDR2 FYNNEI. The CDR3 contains 14 residues. V lost 6 bases, J lost 4 bases, and 3 bases stayed unmatched. The source was peripheral blood, collected from a patient treated with radiotherapy plus ipilimumab. The chain joins TRBV2 to TRBJ2-2; TRBD2 matches at 9 bases. This sequence was found in a human donor with non-small cell lung cancer whose response to radiotherapy plus ipilimumab could not be evaluated. This CDR3 reads CASRAGGPTGELFF. DNA for the CDR3: TGTGCCAGCAGGGCGGGGGGGCCCACCGGGGAGCTGTTTTTT.